The present entry profiles one T cell receptor (beta chain) with its context. Additional DNA sequences in this sample encode the identical CDR3. This sample stems from a study of blood T cell repertoires in COVID-19. This table comes from immunoSEQ multiplex PCR, and its TCRdb copy is limited to in-frame clones, with some not included. The table includes about 22,000 clones, roughly 84% detected once. The CDR3 totals 15 residues. Trimming removed 0 bases from V and 4 bases from J, with 13 bases in between. Germline CDR1 and CDR2: LGHDT and YNNKEL (reference sequence). The genes are TRBV3-1 (or the pseudogene TRBV3-2) and TRBJ2-7, with D maybe TRBD2 (6 bases). The sample was peripheral blood. The sequence was obtained from a man older than 75 with active or convalescent COVID-19. CDR3 region: CASSQDLSGGYEQYF. CDR3 DNA sequence: TGTGCCAGCAGCCAAGATTTGAGTGGGGGGTACGAGCAGTACTTC.